This T cell receptor beta chain was sequenced during a study of cytomegalovirus exposure and HLA in healthy donors (dated by TCRdb to about 2017). Looking at the study overall: In an earlier analysis of 450 to 750 of the donors, around 290 Gb of sequence data and roughly 100 million unique TCR beta sequences from roughly 180 million T cells were reported. An early release that covered some 630 HLA-typed donors contained approximately 320 gigabases of sequencing data and approximately 85 million unique TCR sequences. Of the 300 to 450 genotyped donors, 65% to 90% fell in the genetic ancestry cluster associated with self-reported Caucasian donors. The study was designed to test whether signatures of past pathogen exposure could be identified by cataloging public T cell receptors. The study used immunosequencing to profile the T cell repertoires of 600 to 850 subjects and linked those repertoires to cytomegalovirus serostatus. A separate validation cohort of roughly 130 different subjects was used in addition to the roughly 620-subject first cohort. To predict cytomegalovirus infection status, the study brought together high-throughput TCR immunosequencing, statistical association of individual TCRs with disease status, and machine learning. A later analysis re-analyzed previously published TCR beta repertoires from 650 to 800 donors and added high-resolution HLA genotyping to study TCR occurrence patterns. In the later analysis, no new phenotypic data were used to find candidate immune exposures; instead, reliance was placed on TCR beta sequences and their occurrence across donors. In an earlier analysis of roughly 580 of the donors, high-throughput TCR beta sequencing was used to judge whether each TCR beta V gene segment behaved as functional or pseudogenic. Donor age, sex, ethnicity and CMV serostatus were compiled together with the repertoire data. In a later genetic analysis, genome-wide SNP genotypes for about three fifths of the roughly 670 donors were used, and that subset was treated as a discovery cohort. All discovery cohort repertoires had been generated on a single sequencing platform. Both class I and class II loci were covered by HLA typing, at four-digit resolution. The number of donors typed differed by locus, with roughly 620-630 for A, B, C, DRB1 and DQB1, more than 500 for DQA1, 600 to 610 for DPA1, and 472 for DPB1. About 5 DR-DQ haplotypes were handled as single units for association and clustering, since linkage in the cohort was strong. Among a few hundred genotyped donors of the cohort, an average of roughly 240,000 unique TCR beta nucleotide sequences were sequenced per donor, approximately 20% of them non-productive. Overall study outcomes, separate from this receptor: Because counts were too low, roughly 17 rarely observed V segments, including chromosome 9 orphons, were left out of the earlier analysis of several hundred of the donors. Because some donors lacked HLA typing at each locus, the association tests relied only on the typed subset. A further reported finding was that TCR beta sequences accurately predicted the HLA-A and HLA-B alleles for most subjects in the first cohort. When HLA alleles, especially DR and DQ, strongly co-occurred, attributing TCR associations to individual alleles was difficult. In vitro tests confirmed that a few of the cytomegalovirus-associated TCR beta chains recognize cytomegalovirus antigens. In an earlier analysis of about 600 of the donors, most TCR beta V segments appeared in productive rearrangements about 87% or about 30% of the time, broadly matching IMGT annotations. The cohort was sequenced for TCR beta chains only, and without alpha or paired-chain data the features that could be detected were limited. The classifier was reported to diagnose cytomegalovirus status with high specificity and sensitivity in both the original cohort and the validation cohort. The study gave a list of 150 to 200 TCR beta chains associated with cytomegalovirus. In a later analysis, most CMV-associated TCR beta chains were found to appear HLA-restricted, with HLA associations seemingly driven largely by CMV exposure. For the cohort, immune exposure information was limited to CMV serostatus. In a later analysis, HLA-associated TCR beta chains showed more clonal expansion and lower generation probabilities than non-associated chains that were equally common. Correlated functional status among segregating V segments might reflect linkage disequilibrium, but an unknown experimental factor could not be ruled out. The sequencing pipeline was judged likely to have produced a cluster of highly shared sequence variants as a technical artifact. Some IMGT-functional V segments, including TRBV6-2 and TRBV6-3, could not be told apart with the 87-base-pair reads, so those segments were excluded. The authors suggested that the approach could potentially be generalized to other disease states and immunological phenotypes. A later analysis found that TCR association rates varied across HLA loci, with DRB1 alleles showing the most associated TCRs and HLA-C alleles the fewest. A later analysis reported that several top co-occurrence clusters appeared linked to parvovirus B19, influenza, CMV and Epstein-Barr virus. At a false discovery rate of 0.05, a later analysis linked some 18,000 TCR beta sequences to specific HLA alleles. A later genetic analysis associated a missense DCLRE1C variant with V-gene and J-gene trimming of TCR beta chains, and an independent cohort replicated the association. Most TCR sequences were seen in very few donors, while some public TCRs were found in many individuals. According to a later genetic analysis, donors in an Asian-associated ancestry cluster had fewer N-insertions in productive TCRs than the approximately 670-donor mean. Sequencing depth was assumed to be roughly uniform across donors in the presence/absence analyses, though that assumption may not hold.

Sequences MNHEY (CDR1) and SVGAGI (CDR2) are obtained from the germline V gene. From the cysteine through the phenylalanine, the CDR3 covers 16 amino acids. The entry retains the CDR3 DNA only, 48 bases that are in frame from base 1. The germline V end is reduced by 4 bases and the J end by 4 bases; junction bases left unmatched: 7. The cohort was made up of about 610 healthy bone marrow donors. All cohort members were sampled while nominally healthy, although unrecorded immune exposures were likely present. The donor was CMV seronegative and was included in the group of a few hundred seronegative cohort members. A peripheral blood sample was provided by each donor, and peripheral blood mononuclear cells were used for TCR beta sequencing. Genomic DNA extraction from the blood cell samples was performed with the Qiagen DNeasy Blood Extraction Kit. This clone appeared once. No cognate antigen has been identified for it. Qualities for individual bases were not recorded, and no much larger clone is one base off.

Library creation used the immunoSEQ multiplex PCR assay. A mixture of 60 forward primers for TCR Vbeta segments and 13 reverse primers for TCR Jbeta segments was used in the multiplex PCR. A multiplex PCR assay on genomic DNA amplified the CDR3 region of rearranged TCR beta genes. On the Illumina HiSeq System, the amplified TCR beta libraries were sequenced as 87-base-pair reads. In the authors' own workflow: A later analysis counted around 72 million unique TCR beta chains across the 700 or so repertoires, and about 10 million of these chains were shared by at least two donors. Raw reads were error-corrected and collapsed into unique sequences by a nearest-neighbor algorithm in which closely related sequences were merged to remove PCR and sequencing errors. Alignment of CDR3 sequences to IMGT reference sequences was used to assign V, D and J gene segments. For a sequence to be retained, a match of at least six nucleotides to both a V gene segment and a J gene segment was required. Rearrangements were classified as productive when the CDR3 lacked stop codons and remained in frame with V and J, and all other rearrangements were classified as non-productive. Following IMGT convention, CDR3 was defined as the stretch from the second conserved V-encoded cysteine to the conserved J-encoded phenylalanine. The earlier analysis of roughly 590 of the donors excluded sequences that lacked an unambiguous match to a single V gene segment. An earlier analysis of 587 of the donors classified V segments as functional when productive rearrangements were above 56.7% and as segregating when the standard deviation between donors was above 5%. To diagnose cytomegalovirus status from the catalog of TCR beta chain sequences, a statistical classification framework was built. In a later analysis, V and J genes were assigned by comparing TCR nucleotide sequences against IMGT/GENE-DB human TR gene sequences. The TCRdist pipeline was used in a later analysis to assign CDR3 sequences and most-parsimonious VDJ recombination scenarios. A later analysis defined each TCR beta chain by its CDR3 amino acid sequence plus V-gene family, and excluded reads lacking a unique V-gene family. To address suspected cross-contamination and a sequencing artifact, a later analysis removed around 590 highly shared, low-generation-probability nucleotide sequences. A later analysis calculated a clonal expansion index for each public chain from normalized within-repertoire ranks of inferred template counts. In a later analysis, generation probabilities were computed with a VDJ recombination model fitted to out-of-frame rearrangements, and the resulting probabilities were checked against IGoR. Hypergeometric tests were used in a later analysis to score TCR-TCR, TCR-HLA and TCR-CMV co-occurrence, with a repertoire-size bias correction applied to the TCR pairs. A later analysis estimated false discovery rates by permuting HLA or CMV assignments 20 times. In a later analysis, co-occurring TCRs were grouped using DBSCAN, with TCRdist sequence similarity added in when clustering inside HLA-allele-positive subsets. Repertoires with fewer than 30,000 or more than 120,000 public chains were left out of co-occurrence clustering, as were four to six repertoires with anomalous nucleotide sharing. TCRdb limited this immuneACCESS table to in-frame rearrangements with V and J called. A share of clones is missing; checked studies link under half to unresolved V genes, and the rest is unexplained. That table is the source of V, J and clone size, and D and trimming were worked out from the DNA. Here the sample has roughly 130,000 clones; 79% occur a single time. About 0.97% of the sample lies in the top ten.

The sequence came from a man younger than 35 in good health and CMV-seronegative. The sequence joins TRBV6-5 to TRBJ2-1; 10 nucleotides in the junction match TRBD1. The sample comprised PBMCs. The CDR3 reads CASSSPGQGTYNEQFF. The DNA reads as follows: TGTGCCAGCAGTTCCCCGGGACAGGGGACTTACAATGAGCAGTTCTTC.